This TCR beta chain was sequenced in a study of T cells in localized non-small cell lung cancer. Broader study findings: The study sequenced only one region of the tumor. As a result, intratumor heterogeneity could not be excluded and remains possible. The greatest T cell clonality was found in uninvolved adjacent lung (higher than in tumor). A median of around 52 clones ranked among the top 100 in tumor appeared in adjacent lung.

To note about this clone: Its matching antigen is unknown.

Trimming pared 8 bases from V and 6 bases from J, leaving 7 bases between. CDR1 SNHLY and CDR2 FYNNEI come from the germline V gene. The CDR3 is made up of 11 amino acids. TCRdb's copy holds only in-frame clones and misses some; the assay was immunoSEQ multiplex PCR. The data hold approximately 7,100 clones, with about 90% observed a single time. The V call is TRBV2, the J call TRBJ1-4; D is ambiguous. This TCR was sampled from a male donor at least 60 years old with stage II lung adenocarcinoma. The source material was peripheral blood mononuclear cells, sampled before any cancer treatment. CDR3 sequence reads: CASQSYEKLFF. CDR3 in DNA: TGTGCCAGCCAGTCGTATGAAAAACTGTTTTTT.